This T cell receptor (beta chain) emerged from a study of human T cells and chemical hapten exposure. The V end was cut by 0 bases, the J end by 5 bases, with 13 bases between. The V gene's germline CDR1 is DFQATT and CDR2 SNEGSKA (reference sequence). CDR3 size: 14 residues. In TCRdb, the RACE reads were re-called with MiXCR into one record per CDR3 protein. The sample lists 95,000 to 150,000 distinct CDR3 sequences, about 11% seen once, with about 2.4% in the top ten. This clonotype has just a few counts. Time point: patch test 3, about 24 weeks after DPC sensitization. Indicated treatment: therapeutic diphenylcyclopropenone sensitization with weekly scalp DPC.

The TCR was taken from a woman in her forties or fifties with alopecia areata. Some clones in this sample may be carry-over from other donors' samples. Sequenced here: whole blood, sampled in connection with sensitization to the hapten diphenylcyclopropenone (DPC). The chain uses TRBV20-1 and TRBJ1-1, with D possibly being TRBD1 (6 bases). CDR3 loop: CSAREFGQGTEAFF. The CDR3 DNA is TGCAGTGCTAGAGAATTCGGGCAGGGGACTGAAGCTTTCTTT.